What follows are 18 T cell receptor beta chains derived from one specimen sequenced in a study of T cell repertoires in cytomegalovirus infection (dated by TCRdb to 2018 to 2020). The instrument was an Illumina HiSeq 1500. Using fastp trimming at Q25 and MiXCR clonotype assembly, TCRdb reanalyzed the public sequencing data and kept in-frame beta chains. Identical CDR3 proteins give one entry, which carries the most common genes and DNA. In this sample the table shows about 500,000 distinct CDR3 sequences, 33% of which occur a single time. The top ten constitute 15% to 20% of the sample. What these receptors recognize is not known. The sample's treatment or condition label is to be understood as: in vitro stimulation with specific CMV peptide epitopes to enrich CMV-specific T cells. The source was cultured PBMCs, collected from culture after CMV antigen stimulation. The receptor set was obtained from a human donor in good health (CMV status not recorded). Some clones in this sample may be carry-over from other donors' samples.

This clonotype was found many times. V gene TRBV4-1 combines with J gene TRBJ2-5, with 7 bases that match TRBD2. This CDR3 contains 15 residues. Losses at the gene ends were 3 bases for V and 5 bases for J; bases not matched to a gene: 9. Germline CDR1 MGHRA, CDR2 YSYEKL. This chain's CDR3 is CASSQWTGREETQYF. The CDR3 DNA follows: TGCGCCAGCAGCCAGTGGACGGGGAGGGAGGAGACCCAGTACTTC.

The chain recombines TRBV7-2 with TRBJ1-2; D unclear. V was trimmed by 0 bases and J by 10 bases, leaving 9 bases between them. Germline CDR1 SGHTA, CDR2 FQGNSA. The CDR3 is 12 residues long. The CDR3 DNA sequence: TGTGCCAGCAGCTTAGCAGGGATAACCTACACCTTC. It encodes CASSLAGITYTF.

This clonotype was found a few times. This chain links TRBV7-8 with TRBJ2-4, with 12 nucleotides matching TRBD2. Germline-derived CDR1 and CDR2 are SGHVS and FQNEAQ. The CDR3 covers 18 residues. V dropped 1 base and J dropped 3; count of bases not matched to a gene: 7. This CDR3 is CASSLDPRLAGVKNIQYF. Written as DNA, the CDR3 is TGTGCCAGCAGCTTAGACCCAAGACTAGCGGGAGTCAAAAACATTCAGTACTTC.

The chain combines TRBV13 with TRBJ2-1; a possible D gene is TRBD1 (6 bases). V dropped 2 bases and J dropped 8 bases, with 13 bases sitting between them. This CDR3 contains 14 residues. Germline V gene data show CDR1 as PRHDT and CDR2 as FYEKMQ (reference sequence). The CDR3 spells CASSLWTETDEQFF. In nucleotides, the CDR3 is TGTGCCAGCAGCTTATGGACAGAGACAGATGAGCAGTTCTTC.

This clonotype was observed a few times. The chain employs TRBV12-3 or TRBV12-4 and TRBJ2-3; maybe TRBD1 (6 bases). The CDR3 covers 10 residues. V lost 8 bases and J lost 8, with 8 bases in between. As DNA, the CDR3 is TGTGCCAGCGGGACATCTACGCAGTATTTT. It codes for CASGTSTQYF.

This chain connects TRBV24-1 to TRBJ2-5; D is tentatively TRBD1 or TRBD2 (5 bases each). Trimming left V 4 bases short and J 4 bases short, with 12 bases between. The length of the CDR3 is 14 residues. CDR1 is KGHDR, CDR2 SFDVKD, per germline. CDR3 sequence (DNA): TGTGCCACCAGTGACCGGGGACCACCAGAGACCCAGTACTTC. Encoded protein: CATSDRGPPETQYF.

This clonotype has only a few counts. The chain uses TRBV6-6 and TRBJ2-7; 7 positions match TRBD1. Germline V gene data show CDR1 as MNHNY and CDR2 as SVGAGI (reference sequence). There are 13 residues in the CDR3. Unmatched junction bases numbered 9, after V lost 4 bases and J lost 9 bases. This CDR3 is CASSSGRQGGQYV. CDR3 sequence (DNA): TGTGCCAGCAGTTCCGGCAGACAGGGCGGGCAGTACGTC.

The chain combines TRBV2 with TRBJ1-4; no definite D call. CDR3 length equals 15 residues. CDR1 and CDR2 (germline): SNHLY, FYNNEI. Trimming cost V 6 bases and J 3 bases, with 14 bases left between them. CDR3 nucleotide sequence: TGTGCCAGCAGGAACCCTGGGGTGCCTAATGAAAAACTGTTTTTT. Its translation is CASRNPGVPNEKLFF.

This chain connects TRBV7-2 to TRBJ2-5; 8 bases match TRBD1. This CDR3 is 14 amino acids long. Germline V lookup: CDR1 SGHTA, CDR2 FQGNSA. Germline trimming cut 7 bases from V and 5 bases from J; bases unmatched to any gene: 9. CDR3 sequence: CASKRTGSGETQYF. CDR3 coding DNA: TGTGCCAGCAAGAGGACAGGGTCTGGGGAGACCCAGTACTTC.

This clonotype was counted only a few times. The chain links TRBV6-6 to TRBJ1-1; no firm D call. CDR1 MNHNY and CDR2 SVGAGI come from the germline V gene (reference sequence). V shed 11 bases and J shed 5 bases, with 15 bases lying between them. The CDR3 sequence is 12 residues long. The CDR3 loop reads CAASWRGTEAFF. In DNA form, the CDR3 reads TGTGCCGCCTCCTGGAGAGGAACTGAAGCTTTCTTT.

There are many counts of this clonotype. The V call is TRBV7-2, the J call TRBJ2-1; D uncertain. There are 15 residues in the CDR3. Between the trimmed V and J ends, which lost 0 bases and 1 base, there was a span of 7 bases. Germline CDR1 is SGHTA and CDR2 is FQGNSA. The CDR3 region is CASSLAVGSYNEQFF. CDR3 DNA: TGTGCCAGCAGCTTAGCGGTCGGATCCTACAATGAGCAGTTCTTC.

This rearrangement joins TRBV27 to TRBJ2-1; 7 nucleotides align to TRBD2. Germline values: CDR1 MNHEY, CDR2 SMNVEV (reference sequence). The CDR3 consists of 15 residues. Trimming took 7 bases from V and 7 from J; bases not matched to a gene: 13. The CDR3, as DNA: TGTGCCAGCAAACTAATCGGGAGGCCGGGGAATGAGCAGTTCTTC. The encoded protein is CASKLIGRPGNEQFF.

A word on this clonotype: An end of the junction differs from the germline gene, which may be a read error. This chain links TRBV7-2 with TRBJ2-3; TRBD2 is a possible D gene (5 bases). Germline V gene data show CDR1 as SGHTA and CDR2 as FQGNSA. The CDR3 has 12 amino acids. This CDR3 reads CASRLAIDTQYF. Here the CDR3 DNA reads TGTGCCAGCCGCTTAGCGATTGATACGCAGTATTTT. Together with reference TRBV7-2 and TRBJ2-3, the CDR3 gives the full variable domain: GAGVSQSPSNKVTEKGKDVELRCDPISGHTALYWYRQSLGQGLEFLIYFQGNSAPDKSGLPSDRFSAERTGGSVSTLTIQRTQQEDSAVYLCASRLAIDTQYFGPGTRLTVL.

The V gene is TRBV11-3, the J gene TRBJ2-3; D may be TRBD2 (7 bases). CDR3 length equals 15 residues. Trimming stripped 6 bases from V and 2 bases from J, with 15 bases between. From germline, CDR1 is SGHNT and CDR2 YENEEA. This CDR3 reads CASSPGGGPTDTQYF. The CDR3 region has the DNA TGTGCCAGCAGTCCGGGGGGCGGGCCCACAGATACGCAGTATTTT.

The CDR3 nucleotides are TGCAGCGTCTTGGACAGGACCGACCAGCCCCAGCATTTT. Protein product: CSVLDRTDQPQHF. This rearrangement joins TRBV29-1 to TRBJ1-5; TRBD1 aligns across 7 bases. The CDR3 is made up of 13 amino acids. The V gene end was trimmed by 6 bases and the J gene end by 7 bases; junction bases not matched to a gene: 9. Germline V gene data show CDR1 as SQVTM and CDR2 as ANQGSEA.

In its sample, this clonotype was seen a few times. This sequence joins TRBV30 and TRBJ2-3; D unclear. Germline V gives CDR1 GTSNPN, CDR2 SVGIG (reference sequence). The CDR3 contains 11 residues. V shed 6 bases and J shed 5 bases, with 9 bases lying between them. The CDR3: CACYLEDTQYF. Here the CDR3 DNA reads TGTGCCTGTTACCTGGAAGATACGCAGTATTTT.

The gene calls are TRBV4-1 and TRBJ1-1; D is undetermined. The germline V and J ends were trimmed by 3 bases and 0 bases, with 11 bases remaining between them. The germline gives CDR1 MGHRA, CDR2 YSYEKL. The CDR3 covers 15 residues. CDR3 sequence: CASSHPGLLNTEAFF. The CDR3 bases are TGCGCCAGCAGCCACCCAGGACTTCTGAACACTGAAGCTTTCTTT.

This clonotype was seen only once. J is TRBJ2-7 and V is TRBV6-1; TRBD2 agrees at 8 bases. The CDR3 sequence is 17 residues long. The V gene end was trimmed by 5 bases and the J gene end by 4 bases; junction bases not matched to a gene: 16. In germline, CDR1 is MNHNS, CDR2 SASEGT. This chain's CDR3 is CASSYEQTLAGVYEQYF. In DNA form, the CDR3 reads TGTGCCAGCAGTTACGAACAGACGCTAGCGGGCGTATACGAGCAGTACTTC.